The subject of this entry is one T cell receptor beta chain. Its antigen is as yet unknown. Libraries were made from TCR beta cDNA, and they carried unique molecular identifiers. TCRdb reanalysed the PCR reads using MiXCR and keeps one entry per CDR3 protein. The sample has hundreds of thousands of distinct CDR3 sequences; around 47% are singletons. This sample is part of a study of post-analysis software for immune sequencing data. The overall study: The disease courses covered relapsing-remitting, secondary progressive and progressive-relapsing multiple sclerosis. Overall study results and limits: Patients carried a handful of TRBV segments more frequently than controls did, and TRBV5-6, TRBV5-1 and TRBV20-1 were among them.

The CDR3 totals 13 residues. V lost 5 bases and J 1 base, leaving 9 bases between the germline ends. Germline values: CDR1 DFQATT, CDR2 SNEGSKA (reference sequence). This sequence joins TRBV20-1 and TRBJ2-1; D might be TRBD2 (5 bases). The sequence was obtained from a girl aged 5 to 17 with multiple sclerosis. Sample: blood. The CDR3 DNA sequence: TGCAGTGCTCGGACTCCGTCCTACAATGAGCAGTTCTTC. It yields the protein CSARTPSYNEQFF.